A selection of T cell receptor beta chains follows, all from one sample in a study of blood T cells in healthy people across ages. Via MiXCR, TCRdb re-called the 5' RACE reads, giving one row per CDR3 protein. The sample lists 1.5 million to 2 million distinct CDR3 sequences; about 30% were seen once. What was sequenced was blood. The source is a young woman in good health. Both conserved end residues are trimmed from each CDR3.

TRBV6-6,ASSPLSGGITKNIQY
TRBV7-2,ASSPGVARGQY
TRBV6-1,ASSRARTGTIADRQY
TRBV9,ASSGTGAETQY
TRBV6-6,ASKGDGSSYEQY
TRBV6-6,ASSDRDRGLVSPLH
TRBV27,ASRHLAGRANYGYT
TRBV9,ASSVSPFDRAGANVLT
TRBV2,ASSEEGQGGTYEQY
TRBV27,ASSSYISDFYGYT
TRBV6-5,ASTTVWGVVTEAF
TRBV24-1,ATSDPGTSGGNEQF
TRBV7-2,ARDSQREVMDTQY
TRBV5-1,ASSPGTQAGELF
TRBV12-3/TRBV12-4,ASSRSRESSPLH
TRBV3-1,ASSQGRGLQETQY
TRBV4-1,AGGLQIGDTQY
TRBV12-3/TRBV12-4,ASSFGGGQSDTQY
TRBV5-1,ASSPPRTGSTDTQY
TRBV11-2,SSSYSGGGSPLH
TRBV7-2,ASSLDGAIGNTEAF
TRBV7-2,ASSSVPGANQPQH
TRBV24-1,ASGIRTGGITGELF
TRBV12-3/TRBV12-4,ASSPDRVVREQY
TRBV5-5,VSSRPTSSNEQY
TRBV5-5,ASSFTQGNTIY
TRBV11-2,ASSPDVLARWNEQF
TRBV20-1,SARDASLGLTEAF
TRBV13,ASSPARGTYNEQF
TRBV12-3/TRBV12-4,ASSPRQGYKPQH
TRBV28,ASATPGTGAYEQY
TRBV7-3,ASSANPGHHHEQY
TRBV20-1,SAVASGRIPTDTQY
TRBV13,ASRRQEGTNEKLF
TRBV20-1,SALLAGGPNEQF
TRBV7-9,ASSLSQRPGVGQY
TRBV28,ASEGTDTQY
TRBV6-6,ASMRSYNSPLH
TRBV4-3,ASSQDRGQGVDEQY
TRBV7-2,ASSLAGLLSYEQY
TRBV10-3,AISESGGHNTEAF
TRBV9,ASSAGSGTGANVLT
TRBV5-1,ASSFGGREYGYT
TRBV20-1,SAHDARGVYNEQY